The 27 T cell receptor beta chains listed next were all sequenced from one sample in a study of a mutant IDH1 vaccine in newly diagnosed glioma. These TCRs' antigens remain unknown. Libraries were prepared by immunoSEQ multiplex PCR; TCRdb keeps only in-frame clonotypes and omits some of them. This sample yields fewer than 70,000 clones, of which around 87% are seen a single time; roughly 2% belongs to the top ten. Time point reported: week 35, safety follow-up. What each vaccine dose contained was 300 ug of mutant IDH1 20-mer peptide, accompanied by topical imiquimod. The starting material was PBMCs, obtained from a glioma patient whose treatment included an IDH1 peptide vaccine. The receptors derive from a man in his thirties or forties with glioma.

The chain couples TRBV11-2 to TRBJ2-7; D remains unclear. V lost 4 bases and J lost 1, with 11 bases in between. The germline V gene has CDR1 SGHAT and CDR2 FQNNGV. The CDR3 runs to 14 residues. The CDR3 coding sequence is TGTGCCAGCAGCTCTTTTGGCGCATCCTACGAGCAGTACTTC. As protein: CASSSFGASYEQYF.

The chain combines TRBV4-3 with TRBJ1-2, with a possible D match to TRBD1 (6 bases). Germline CDR1 is LGHNA and CDR2 is YSLEER. This CDR3 spans 15 amino acids. V gave up 1 base and J gave up 8 bases, with 17 bases separating them. The DNA of the CDR3 is TGCGCCAGCAGCCAAGGACTATCGGGGGCGTGGGGCTACACCTTC. This codes for CASSQGLSGAWGYTF.

The gene calls are TRBV18 and TRBJ2-7; tentatively, D is TRBD2 (6 bases). Trimming pared 0 bases from V and 3 bases from J, leaving 9 bases between. The germline V gene encodes CDR1 KGHSH and CDR2 LQKENI. The CDR3 runs to 14 residues. The chain's CDR3 is CASSPPEGSYEQYF. In DNA form, the CDR3 reads TGTGCCAGCTCACCACCGGAGGGGAGCTACGAGCAGTACTTC.

This chain joins TRBV6-5 and TRBJ1-2; D unclear. This CDR3 has 14 amino acids. The germline V gene encodes CDR1 MNHEY and CDR2 SVGAGI. V dropped 7 bases and J dropped 2 bases, with 14 bases sitting between them. CDR3 DNA: TGTGCCAGCACCAACGGACTGCTCAACTATGGCTACACCTTC. Its protein product is CASTNGLLNYGYTF.

The rearrangement uses TRBV7-9 and TRBJ2-5; D is unclear. With 2 bases removed from V and 7 bases from J, the gap between germline ends came to 5 bases. Germline V lookup: CDR1 SEHNR, CDR2 FQNEAQ (reference sequence). The CDR3 totals 11 residues. The CDR3 DNA reads as TGTGCCAGCAGCTTACACGGGACCCAGTACTTC. This translates into CASSLHGTQYF.

CDR3 in amino acids: CASSAQTGTGYGYTF. CDR3 bases: TGTGCCAGCAGTGCACAAACCGGGACAGGCTATGGCTACACCTTC. The chain is built from TRBV27 and TRBJ1-2, with 8 bases matching TRBD1. Germline V gene lookup returns CDR1 MNHEY and CDR2 SMNVEV (reference sequence). Unmatched junction bases numbered 9, after V lost 5 bases and J lost 4 bases. This CDR3 region has 15 residues.

This clone was found a few times. Written as DNA, the CDR3 is TGTGCCAGTAGTACGGTTTCGAACACTGAAGCTTTCTTT. Translation: CASSTVSNTEAFF. The V gene is TRBV19, the J gene TRBJ1-1; no clear D. V dropped 4 bases and J dropped 1 base, with 7 bases sitting between them. Germline V gene lookup returns CDR1 LNHDA and CDR2 SQIVND (reference sequence). This CDR3 comprises 13 residues.

The chain uses TRBV5-3 and TRBJ1-4, with D maybe TRBD1 (5 bases). TRBV5-3 is filed as an ORF, its function uncertain. The CDR3 spans 12 residues. V was pared by 8 bases and J by 6 bases, with 11 bases between. The CDR3 loop reads CARPQGDEKLFF. The CDR3 bases are TGTGCCAGGCCGCAGGGAGATGAAAAACTGTTTTTT.

V is TRBV7-9 and J is TRBJ1-2; D ambiguous. Germline V CDR1 and CDR2: SEHNR, FQNEAQ (reference sequence). Trimming removed 2 bases at V and 7 bases at J, with 17 bases between. The length of the CDR3 is 15 residues. The CDR3 coding sequence is TGTGCCAGCAGCTTAATTGTCAGAACCCCGGCTGGCTACACCTTC. Translated: CASSLIVRTPAGYTF.

The V call is TRBV28, the J call TRBJ1-1; D uncertain. The germline V gene encodes CDR1 MDHEN and CDR2 SYDVKM. CDR3 length: 12 amino acids. The V end was cut by 6 bases, the J end by 2 bases, with 7 bases between. The CDR3 bases are TGTGCCAGCAGCCACGGTAACACTGAAGCTTTCTTT. Translation gives CASSHGNTEAFF.

The rearrangement joins TRBV9 to TRBJ2-3; no firm D call. This CDR3 has 15 residues. In germline, CDR1 is SGDLS, CDR2 YYNGEE. The germline V and J ends were trimmed by 0 bases and 0 bases, with 8 bases remaining between them. CDR3 sequence: CASSVDAVSTDTQYF. The CDR3 coding sequence is TGTGCCAGCAGCGTAGACGCGGTTAGCACAGATACGCAGTATTTT.

This clone showed up just a few times. The gene calls are TRBV4-1 and TRBJ1-1; possibly TRBD1 for D (5 bases). V lost 6 bases and J lost 1, with 12 bases in between. The germline V gene has CDR1 MGHRA and CDR2 YSYEKL. The CDR3 length is 14 residues. The CDR3 region has the DNA TGCGCCAGCAGAACGACAGAAAGGAACACTGAAGCTTTCTTT. Translation: CASRTTERNTEAFF.

The chain has TRBV30 and TRBJ1-2; TRBD1 aligns across 8 bases. Germline-derived CDR1 and CDR2 are GTSNPN and SVGIG (reference sequence). The CDR3 consists of 12 residues. V shed 2 bases, J shed 6 bases, and the junction held 2 bases outside the gene matches. The CDR3 spells CAWSWGQDGYTF. The CDR3 region has the DNA TGTGCCTGGAGTTGGGGACAGGATGGCTACACCTTC.

V is TRBV5-1 and J is TRBJ2-7, with D maybe TRBD1 (6 bases). This CDR3 spans 13 amino acids. Trimming removed 8 bases at V and 2 bases at J, with 14 bases between. From germline, CDR1 is SGHRS and CDR2 YFSETQ. The CDR3 nucleotides are TGCGCCAGTTCAACAGGGTTGGCCTACGAGCAGTACTTC. Translation: CASSTGLAYEQYF.

J is TRBJ1-2 and V is TRBV19; D might be TRBD1 (5 bases). Germline values: CDR1 LNHDA, CDR2 SQIVND (reference sequence). CDR3 size: 15 residues. Between the trimmed V and J ends, which lost 6 bases and 3 bases, there was a span of 17 bases. The CDR3 bases are TGTGCCAGTAGCCGTACAGGTAACGGCTACTATGGCTACACCTTC. Translated: CASSRTGNGYYGYTF.

This clone was observed a handful of times. The chain employs TRBV9 and TRBJ1-1; possibly TRBD1 for D (5 bases). This CDR3 region has 15 residues. V gave up 3 bases and J gave up 6 bases, with 18 bases separating them. Germline assignment: CDR1 SGDLS and CDR2 YYNGEE. CDR3 nucleotides: TGTGCCAGCAGCGCCATGTGGGACCCAGAGTCTGAAGCTTTCTTT. This sequence encodes CASSAMWDPESEAFF.

The sample holds one count of this clone. The chain uses TRBV9 and TRBJ2-1; D may be TRBD1 (5 bases). V was shortened by 5 bases and J by 15 bases, with 21 bases between the two germline ends. The V gene's germline CDR1 is SGDLS and CDR2 YYNGEE. This CDR3 is 13 amino acids long. The CDR3 protein is CASSDPRDRQRFF. In DNA form, the CDR3 reads TGTGCCAGCAGTGACCCTCGAGACAGACAACGGTTCTTC.

This chain links TRBV5-6 with TRBJ1-5; D is undetermined. This CDR3 is built from 13 residues. The germline CDR1 and CDR2 sequences are SGHDT and YYEEEE. The V and J ends lost 0 bases and 4 bases respectively, with 5 bases between them. The CDR3 spells CASSLGRNQPQHF. CDR3 DNA: TGTGCCAGCAGCTTGGGCCGGAATCAGCCCCAGCATTTT.

In nucleotides, the CDR3 is TGCGCCAGCAGCTTGGGGGACTACCGTCGAGAGACCCAGTACTTC. Protein sequence: CASSLGDYRRETQYF. The V gene is TRBV5-1, the J gene TRBJ2-5; 7 bases are shared with TRBD2. Germline lookup yields CDR1 SGHRS and CDR2 YFSETQ. With 0 bases clipped from V and 4 bases from J, the junction kept 6 bases outside the gene matches. CDR3 length: 15 residues. Full variable domain (rest looked up from reference TRBV5-1 and TRBJ2-5): KAGVTQTPRYLIKTRGQQVTLSCSPISGHRSVSWYQQTPGQGLQFLFEYFSETQRNKGNFPGRFSGRQFSNSRSEMNVSTLELGDSALYLCASSLGDYRRETQYFGPGTRLLVL.

The chain combines TRBV5-1 with TRBJ2-1; 10 positions agree with TRBD2. The CDR3 runs to 16 residues. Germline V lookup: CDR1 SGHRS, CDR2 YFSETQ. V was clipped by 3 bases and J by 4 bases; unmatched bases: 7. CDR3 amino acids: CASSSRTSGTYNEQFF. The CDR3, as DNA: TGCGCCAGCAGCTCCCGGACTAGCGGAACATACAATGAGCAGTTCTTC.

The V and J genes are TRBV7-3 and TRBJ2-2; D uncertain. V lost 0 bases to trimming and J lost 1 base, with 9 bases between them. This CDR3 has 16 amino acids. Germline V gene sequence: CDR1 SGHTA, CDR2 FQGTGA. CDR3 sequence (DNA): TGTGCCAGCAGCTTAACGCGGACGAAGAACACCGGGGAGCTGTTTTTT. It codes for CASSLTRTKNTGELFF.

The J gene is TRBJ1-1, the V gene TRBV5-6, with TRBD1 identical over 7 bases. V was clipped by 3 bases and J by 4 bases; unmatched bases: 9. Germline V CDR1 and CDR2: SGHDT, YYEEEE. The CDR3 sequence is 15 residues long. This CDR3 is CASSYLTGAPTEAFF. CDR3 sequence (DNA): TGTGCCAGCAGCTACCTAACAGGGGCTCCCACTGAAGCTTTCTTT.

This clone occurred a few times. The V gene is TRBV19, the J gene TRBJ1-1; D gene uncertain. Trimming removed 5 bases at V and 5 bases at J, with 3 bases between. CDR1 and CDR2 (germline): LNHDA, SQIVND (reference sequence). The CDR3 covers 10 residues. CDR3 bases: TGTGCCAGTAGTGGGACTGAAGCTTTCTTT. This gives the protein CASSGTEAFF. Full variable domain (rest looked up from reference TRBV19 and TRBJ1-1): DGGITQSPKYLFRKEGQNVTLSCEQNLNHDAMYWYRQDPGQGLRLIYYSQIVNDFQKGDIAEGYSVSREKKESFPLTVTSAQKNPTAFYLCASSGTEAFFGQGTRLTVV.

This chain uses TRBV29-1 with TRBJ1-1, with a possible D match to TRBD1 (6 bases). CDR3 size: 14 residues. From germline, CDR1 is SQVTM and CDR2 ANQGSEA. V was cut by 6 bases and J by 4 bases, with 18 bases left in between. CDR3 sequence: CSVHHNRQVTEAFF. The CDR3 DNA reads TGCAGCGTCCACCATAATAGACAGGTCACTGAAGCTTTCTTT.

The chain employs TRBV6-1 and TRBJ1-3; D is unclear. V was trimmed by 2 bases and J by 0 bases, leaving 11 bases between them. Germline CDR1 and CDR2: MNHNS and SASEGT. The CDR3 has 16 residues. CDR3 coding DNA: TGTGCCAGCAGTGAATATAGAGCTTCCTCTGGAAACACCATATATTTT. Protein product: CASSEYRASSGNTIYF.

This sequence joins TRBV28 and TRBJ2-3; perhaps D is TRBD1 or TRBD2 (5 bases each). Germline CDR1 reads MDHEN; CDR2 reads SYDVKM. There are 16 residues in the CDR3. The V end was cut by 4 bases, the J end by 4 bases, with 18 bases between. The CDR3 DNA reads as TGTGCCAGCAGTTCCCTATGGACTCTGGGGGCAGATACGCAGTATTTT. It codes for CASSSLWTLGADTQYF.

The V gene is TRBV2, the J gene TRBJ1-6; the D gene is possibly TRBD1 (5 bases). Germline CDR1 SNHLY, CDR2 FYNNEI. This CDR3 region has 14 residues. The germline V and J ends were trimmed by 6 bases and 13 bases, with 19 bases remaining between them. The CDR3 reads CASSLPSGAVPLHF. CDR3 DNA: TGTGCCAGCAGCCTACCGAGCGGGGCCGTGCCCCTCCACTTT.